A selection of T cell receptor beta chains follows, all from one sample in a study of radiotherapy plus CTLA-4 blockade in lung cancer. The assay was immunoSEQ multiplex PCR, and TCRdb's table has in-frame clones only and misses some. The repertoire holds about 67,000 clones, with more than 70% as singletons. Sample: peripheral blood, taken from a patient treated with radiotherapy plus ipilimumab. These receptors were collected from a human donor with non-small cell lung cancer whose response to radiotherapy plus ipilimumab could not be evaluated. Some clones in this sample may be carry-over from other donors' samples. Each CDR3 is given with its conserved first and last residue. D genes are given only for firm matches. Clone size, where shown, is once, few, many, or a class for clones that have expanded.

d_call	v_call	clone_size	j_call	cdr3_nt	cdr3_aa
TRBD1	TRBV5-1	NA	TRBJ2-3	TGCGCCAGCAGCTTGGGACAGGGACCAGATACGCAGTATTTT	CASSLGQGPDTQYF
TRBD2	TRBV7-2	NA	TRBJ2-3	TGTGCCAGCAGCACACCGGGACTAGCGGCAGATACGCAGTATTTT	CASSTPGLAADTQYF
NA	TRBV7-6	NA	TRBJ2-7	TGTGCCAGCAGCTTAGCCCGACAGACTTACTACGAGCAGTACTTC	CASSLARQTYYEQYF
NA	TRBV6-5	NA	TRBJ1-1	TGTGCCAGCAGTTACTCTGACAGAAACACTGAAGCTTTCTTT	CASSYSDRNTEAFF
NA	TRBV5-4	NA	TRBJ2-7	TGTGCCAGCAGCTTGGAGGCGGCCTCCTACGAGCAGTACTTC	CASSLEAASYEQYF
NA	TRBV25-1	NA	TRBJ1-6	TGTGCCAGCAGTCGTGGGGGCAGCTCCTATAATTCACCCCTCCACTTT	CASSRGGSSYNSPLHF
TRBD1	TRBV5-1	NA	TRBJ2-5	TGCGCCAGCAGACAGGGGAAAGAGACCCAGTACTTC	CASRQGKETQYF
NA	TRBV28	NA	TRBJ1-5	TGTGCCAGCAGTTTCGTTCGGGGGGGGGCGTTGGGCAATCAGCCCCAGCATTTT	CASSFVRGGALGNQPQHF
TRBD1	TRBV5-1	NA	TRBJ1-4	TGCGCCAGCAGCCTAGGGACAGGGAGAAATGAAAAACTGTTTTTT	CASSLGTGRNEKLFF
TRBD2	TRBV27	NA	TRBJ2-5	TGTGCCAGCAGTTTAGCGGGGGGGTATGAGTACTTC	CASSLAGGYEYF
NA	TRBV19	NA	TRBJ1-6	TGTGCCAGTACGCCGGGGGGAACCTATAATTCACCCCTCCACTTT	CASTPGGTYNSPLHF
TRBD2	TRBV5-1	NA	TRBJ2-7	TGCGCCAGCAGCCTAGGGACTAGCGGGGGGACCTCCTACGAGCAGTACTTC	CASSLGTSGGTSYEQYF
TRBD2	TRBV27	NA	TRBJ2-3	TGTGCCAGCCCGGGACTAGCGGGGGAAATTTCCACAGATACGCAGTATTTT	CASPGLAGEISTDTQYF
TRBD1	TRBV9	NA	TRBJ2-2	TGTGCCAGCAGCCCCGGGACAGGGAACACCGGGGAGCTGTTTTTT	CASSPGTGNTGELFF
NA	TRBV6-5	NA	TRBJ2-5	TGTGCCAGCAGTTACGGTTTGACAGGACAAGAGACCCAGTACTTC	CASSYGLTGQETQYF
NA	TRBV2	NA	TRBJ2-7	TGTGCCAGCAGTGAACTTGGCTCCCTCGAGCAGTACTTC	CASSELGSLEQYF
TRBD2	TRBV6-1	NA	TRBJ2-3	TGTGCCAGCAGCTTCCGGGGGGTAGATACGCAGTATTTT	CASSFRGVDTQYF
TRBD1	TRBV5-1	few	TRBJ2-7	TGCGCCAGCAGCTTGGGACAGGGGAGGACCTACGAGCAGTACTTC	CASSLGQGRTYEQYF
TRBD1	TRBV5-1	NA	TRBJ1-1	TGCGCCAGCAGCTTGATGACAGGGGACACTGAAGCTTTCTTT	CASSLMTGDTEAFF
NA	TRBV7-2	once	TRBJ2-7	TGTGCCAGCAGCTTAGCGGGTGCGGTTCCGACCTACGAGCAGTACTTC	CASSLAGAVPTYEQYF
NA	TRBV5-1	few	TRBJ1-1	TGCGCCAGCAGCTTACAGCCCCCGAACACTGAAGCTTTCTTT	CASSLQPPNTEAFF
NA	TRBV5-4	NA	TRBJ2-1	TGTGCCAGCAGCGGACTGTCCCCCTCCTACAATGAGCAGTTCTTC	CASSGLSPSYNEQFF
NA	TRBV5-4	NA	TRBJ1-2	TGTGCCAGCAGCCAGACTAGCGACTATGGCTACACCTTC	CASSQTSDYGYTF
TRBD1	TRBV6-5	few	TRBJ1-1	TGTGCCACCCTGGACAGGCTTGACGCTGAAGCTTTCTTT	CATLDRLDAEAFF